This TCR beta chain came from a study of OX40 agonist ivuxolimab in advanced cancers. The CDR3 runs to 15 residues. Germline V gives CDR1 SGHAT, CDR2 FQDESV (reference sequence). Trimming removed 0 bases from V and 2 bases from J; junction bases left unmatched: 3. The repertoire was sequenced with immunoSEQ multiplex PCR; TCRdb's copy has only in-frame clones and lacks some. The repertoire holds some 99,000 clones, with roughly four fifths as singletons. The V call is TRBV11-1, the J call TRBJ2-5; 7 bases are a match to TRBD1. Source: CD4+ or CD8+ T cells sorted from blood, taken in a trial of the OX40 agonist ivuxolimab. This clonotype was sampled from an adult with an advanced solid tumor such as melanoma, head and neck, liver or kidney cancer. The DNA of the CDR3 is TGTGCCAGCAGCTTAGCTGGGGACAGTCAAGAGACCCAGTACTTC. Translated, it gives CASSLAGDSQETQYF.